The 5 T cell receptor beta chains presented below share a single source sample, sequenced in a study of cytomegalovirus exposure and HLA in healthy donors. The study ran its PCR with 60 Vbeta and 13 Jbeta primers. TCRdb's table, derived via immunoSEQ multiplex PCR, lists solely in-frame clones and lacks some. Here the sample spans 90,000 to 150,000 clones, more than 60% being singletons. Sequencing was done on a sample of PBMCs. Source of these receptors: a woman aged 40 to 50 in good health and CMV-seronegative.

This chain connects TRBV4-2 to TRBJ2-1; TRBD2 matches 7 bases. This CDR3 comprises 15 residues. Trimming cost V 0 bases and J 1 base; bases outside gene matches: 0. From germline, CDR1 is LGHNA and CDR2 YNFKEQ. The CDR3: CASSQDSGSYNEQFF. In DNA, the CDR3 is TGTGCCAGCAGCCAAGATAGCGGGTCCTACAATGAGCAGTTCTTC.

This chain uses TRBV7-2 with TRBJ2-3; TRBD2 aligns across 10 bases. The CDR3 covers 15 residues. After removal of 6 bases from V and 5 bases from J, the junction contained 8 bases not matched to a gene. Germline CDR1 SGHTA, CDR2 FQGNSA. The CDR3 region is CASSPSGGGGDTQYF. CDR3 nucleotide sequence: TGTGCCAGCAGTCCGAGCGGGGGGGGAGGAGATACGCAGTATTTT.

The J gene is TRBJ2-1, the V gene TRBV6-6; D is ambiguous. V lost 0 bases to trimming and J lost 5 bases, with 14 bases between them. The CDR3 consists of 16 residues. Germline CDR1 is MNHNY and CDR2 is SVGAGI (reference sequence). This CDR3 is CASSYSTRQSHNEQFF. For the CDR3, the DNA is TGTGCCAGCAGTTACTCGACTCGTCAGAGCCACAATGAGCAGTTCTTC.

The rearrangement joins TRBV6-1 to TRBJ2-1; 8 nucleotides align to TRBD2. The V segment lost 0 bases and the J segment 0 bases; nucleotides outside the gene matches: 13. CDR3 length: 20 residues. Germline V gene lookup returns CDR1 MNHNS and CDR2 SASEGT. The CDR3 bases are TGTGCCAGCAGTGAAGCCAGGTCATTCGGGGGGGCTAGCTCCTACAATGAGCAGTTCTTC. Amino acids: CASSEARSFGGASSYNEQFF.

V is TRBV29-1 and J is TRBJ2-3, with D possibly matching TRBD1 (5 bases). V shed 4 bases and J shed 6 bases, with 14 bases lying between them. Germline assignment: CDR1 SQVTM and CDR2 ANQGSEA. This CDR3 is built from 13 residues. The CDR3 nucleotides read TGCAGCGTTGTCTCGCCAGGGCGGGATACGCAGTATTTT. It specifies CSVVSPGRDTQYF.